This T cell receptor (beta chain) emerged from a study of a mutant IDH1 vaccine in newly diagnosed glioma. The time point here: week 23, last vaccination. The study gave 300 ug of mutant IDH1 20-mer peptide per vaccine dose, with topical imiquimod. Measured with immunoSEQ multiplex PCR; TCRdb has only the in-frame clones, and not every one. The profile shows 52,000 or so clones, roughly 80% of them singletons. Germline V gene data show CDR1 as LNHDA and CDR2 as SQIVND (reference sequence). Between the trimmed V and J ends, which lost 3 bases and 4 bases, there was a span of 12 bases. The CDR3 contains 15 residues. Comments on this clone: The antigen is undetermined.

Here the sequenced sample was PBMCs, taken from a glioma patient whose treatment included an IDH1 peptide vaccine. This TCR was recovered from a man aged 40-50 years with glioma. The chain is built from TRBV19 and TRBJ1-4; D remains unclear. The CDR3, as DNA: TGTGCCAGTAGTATCGGGTCCGGCGGTAATGAAAAACTGTTTTTT. It encodes CASSIGSGGNEKLFF.